One sample yielded the 30 T cell receptor beta chains listed below, sequenced in a study of ipilimumab plus nivolumab after autologous stem cell transplantation (dated by TCRdb to the early 2020s). Library construction relied on the immunoSEQ multiplex PCR assay. In its TCRdb copy, this immuneACCESS table keeps in-frame sequences only and misses some clones. Where compared with another copy, unresolved V genes explain less than half of these, and the others have no known cause. Within this sample are around 23,000 clones, with roughly 70% of them counted one time only. Around 25% of the sample goes to the ten largest clones. The sample here was PBMCs, taken in a trial of ipilimumab plus nivolumab as post-transplant consolidation. The receptors here all came from a male donor with diffuse large B-cell lymphoma.

On this clone: The same CDR3 can be traced to other DNA sequences in this sample. V is TRBV5-6 and J is TRBJ1-2; 12 nucleotides align to TRBD1. Looked up from germline, CDR1 is SGHDT and CDR2 is YYEEEE. CDR3 length equals 14 residues. With 3 bases clipped from V and 7 bases from J, the junction kept 4 bases outside the gene matches. The CDR3 sequence is CASSWDRGLSGYTF. Written as DNA, the CDR3 is TGTGCCAGCAGCTGGGACAGGGGGCTCAGTGGCTACACCTTC. The entire variable domain, with the rest obtained from reference TRBV5-6 and TRBJ1-2, is as follows: DAGVTQSPTHLIKTRGQQVTLRCSPKSGHDTVSWYQQALGQGPQFIFQYYEEEERQRGNFPDRFSGHQFPNYSSELNVNALLLGDSALYLCASSWDRGLSGYTFGSGTRLTVV.

The rearrangement joins TRBV29-1 to TRBJ1-2, with D perhaps TRBD1 (5 bases). Germline CDR1 and CDR2: SQVTM and ANQGSEA. The CDR3 has 14 residues. Trimming took 4 bases from V and 4 from J, leaving 16 bases between them. This chain's CDR3 is CSVARPRVGYGYTF. CDR3 sequence (DNA): TGCAGCGTTGCCCGCCCCAGGGTAGGCTATGGCTACACCTTC.

This sequence joins TRBV6-5 and TRBJ1-1; D is possibly TRBD1 (5 bases). Trimming removed 5 bases at V and 3 bases at J, with 13 bases between. The germline V gene has CDR1 MNHEY and CDR2 SVGAGI. There are 14 residues in the CDR3. The CDR3 sequence: CASSKRRGDTEAFF. The CDR3 nucleotides read TGTGCCAGCAGTAAGAGGAGGGGCGACACTGAAGCTTTCTTT.

This clone has only a few counts. The chain couples TRBV14 to TRBJ1-2; a possible D gene is TRBD1 (6 bases). Germline CDR1 SGHDN, CDR2 FVKESK. CDR3 length: 13 amino acids. V was clipped by 3 bases and J by 2 bases, with 7 bases between them. The CDR3 DNA reads TGTGCCAGCAGCCACACAGGGAACTATGGCTACACCTTC. It translates to CASSHTGNYGYTF.

This rearrangement joins TRBV2 to TRBJ1-4, with 8 positions matching TRBD1. The CDR3 spans 13 residues. Germline V gene sequence: CDR1 SNHLY, CDR2 FYNNEI. Trimming at V came to 6 bases and at J to 5 bases, leaving 2 bases not matched to a gene. Here the CDR3 DNA reads TGTGCCAGCAGGGACAGGGCAAATGAAAAACTGTTTTTT. This sequence encodes CASRDRANEKLFF.

The chain employs TRBV18 and TRBJ2-3; unclear D gene. Germline-derived CDR1 and CDR2 are KGHSH and LQKENI. The V gene lost 3 bases and the J gene lost 7 bases, with 11 bases spanning the gap. The CDR3 contains 13 residues. The CDR3 DNA reads as TGTGCCAGCTCACCCGTCAACGAAAATACGCAGTATTTT. This encodes CASSPVNENTQYF.

CDR3 amino acids: CASSLGGGLAVEQFF. The CDR3 nucleotides read TGTGCCAGCAGCTTAGGCGGGGGACTAGCAGTCGAGCAGTTCTTC. The chain couples TRBV7-6 to TRBJ2-1; TRBD2 matches at 9 bases. CDR3 length equals 15 residues. Germline V gene sequence: CDR1 SGHVS, CDR2 FNYEAQ. Germline trimming cut 1 base from V and 10 bases from J; bases unmatched to any gene: 8. The entire variable domain, with the rest obtained from reference TRBV7-6 and TRBJ2-1, is as follows: GAGVSQSPRYKVTKRGQDVALRCDPISGHVSLYWYRQALGQGPEFLTYFNYEAQQDKSGLPNDRFSAERPEGSISTLTIQRTEQRDSAMYRCASSLGGGLAVEQFFGPGTRLTVL.

The chain is built from TRBV15 and TRBJ2-3, with 10 bases lining up with TRBD2. Germline lookup yields CDR1 LNHNV and CDR2 YYDKDF (reference sequence). This CDR3 has 23 amino acids. Trimming removed 3 bases from V and 2 bases from J; junction bases left unmatched: 26. CDR3 in amino acids: CATSSPSPSIAAGGWRFTDTQYF. The CDR3 region has the DNA TGTGCCACCAGCAGCCCCTCGCCCTCAATAGCAGCGGGGGGGTGGCGATTCACAGATACGCAGTATTTT.

This rearrangement joins TRBV19 to TRBJ2-1, with a weak D call TRBD1 (5 bases). Between the trimmed V and J ends, which lost 7 bases and 3 bases, there was a span of 19 bases. Per the germline V gene, CDR1 is LNHDA and CDR2 is SQIVND (reference sequence). This CDR3 is 16 amino acids long. This chain's CDR3 is CASKVGARAYYNEQFF. CDR3 nucleotides: TGTGCCAGTAAGGTAGGGGCCAGGGCCTACTACAATGAGCAGTTCTTC.

The chain employs TRBV7-9 and TRBJ2-5, with TRBD1 matching over 7 bases. The CDR3 runs to 17 residues. V was pared by 7 bases and J by 0 bases, with 14 bases of the junction left unmatched. From germline, CDR1 is SEHNR and CDR2 FQNEAQ (reference sequence). This CDR3 is CASIRSRGRGYQETQYF. The CDR3 DNA sequence: TGTGCCAGCATTAGATCCAGGGGGAGAGGGTACCAAGAGACCCAGTACTTC.

V gene TRBV27 combines with J gene TRBJ2-1; 14 bases match TRBD2. Trimming removed 8 bases from V and 0 bases from J; junction bases left unmatched: 12. The germline V gene has CDR1 MNHEY and CDR2 SMNVEV (reference sequence). CDR3 size: 19 residues. The DNA for the CDR3 is TGTGCCAGCGGCCTAAGACTAGCGGGAGGGCACATCTCCTACAATGAGCAGTTCTTC. Its translation: CASGLRLAGGHISYNEQFF.

V is TRBV9 and J is TRBJ2-7; 8 bases are shared with TRBD2. Germline V CDR1 and CDR2: SGDLS, YYNGEE. The CDR3 is 15 amino acids. V dropped 4 bases and J dropped 2; count of bases not matched to a gene: 8. The CDR3 here is CASSPGGAGAYEQYF. CDR3 in DNA: TGTGCCAGCAGCCCGGGGGGAGCGGGGGCCTACGAGCAGTACTTC.

CDR3 coding DNA: TGTGCCAGCAGCTTCCATAGAGACGAGCAGTTCTTC. Translating it yields CASSFHRDEQFF. This rearrangement joins TRBV7-8 to TRBJ2-1, with no clear D. CDR1 is SGHVS and CDR2 is FQNEAQ in the germline V gene. V was shortened by 3 bases and J by 10 bases, with 10 bases between the two germline ends. The CDR3 spans 12 residues.

This clone was counted only a few times. This chain links TRBV7-2 with TRBJ1-1; tentatively, D is TRBD1 (5 bases). Deletions cut 3 bases from V and 5 bases from J, with 13 bases between. Germline assignment: CDR1 SGHTA and CDR2 FQGNSA. The CDR3 is 14 residues long. This chain's CDR3 is CASSFLGGVTEAFF. As DNA, the CDR3 is TGTGCCAGCAGCTTTCTGGGGGGGGTGACTGAAGCTTTCTTT.

This clone has only a few counts. V usage is TRBV29-1 and J usage is TRBJ1-2; TRBD1 might be the D (5 bases). V lost 7 bases and J 4 bases, leaving 10 bases between the germline ends. The V gene's germline CDR1 is SQVTM and CDR2 ANQGSEA. The CDR3 totals 11 residues. DNA for the CDR3: TGCAGCGACGTCCAGGGCTATGGCTACACCTTC. Its translation: CSDVQGYGYTF.

The rearrangement uses TRBV5-4 and TRBJ2-3, with TRBD2 matching 15 bases. With V trimmed by 4 bases and J by 5 bases, 5 bases remained unmatched. This CDR3 is 16 amino acids long. Germline lookup yields CDR1 SGHNT and CDR2 YYREEE (reference sequence). CDR3 residues: CASSPRTSGGVDTQYF. The CDR3 nucleotides read TGTGCCAGCAGCCCGAGGACTAGCGGGGGGGTAGATACGCAGTATTTT.

The rearrangement links TRBV5-5 to TRBJ2-4, with 8 bases lining up with TRBD2. Germline CDR1 is SGHKS and CDR2 is YYEKEE (reference sequence). J lost 2 bases, V lost 0 bases, and 7 bases had no gene match. This CDR3 comprises 17 residues. The DNA of the CDR3 is TGTGCCAGCAGCTTGGTACTTGGCGGGGGGTCCAAAAACATTCAGTACTTC. It encodes CASSLVLGGGSKNIQYF.

V usage is TRBV11-3 and J usage is TRBJ1-1, with D possibly being TRBD1 (6 bases). Germline CDR1 is SGHNT and CDR2 is YENEEA. CDR3 size: 15 residues. With 1 base removed from V and 3 bases from J, the gap between germline ends came to 12 bases. This CDR3 is CASSLGDTGDTEAFF. CDR3 nucleotides: TGTGCCAGCAGCTTAGGGGACACTGGCGACACTGAAGCTTTCTTT.

The chain carries TRBV7-8 and TRBJ2-5; D is unresolved. This CDR3 region has 14 residues. Trimming pared 1 base from V and 2 bases from J, leaving 8 bases between. Germline V gene sequence: CDR1 SGHVS, CDR2 FQNEAQ. CDR3 in amino acids: CASSLGAVQETQYF. Here the CDR3 DNA reads TGTGCCAGCAGCTTAGGAGCAGTACAAGAGACCCAGTACTTC.

The chain has TRBV9 and TRBJ2-1, with 8 bases aligning to TRBD1. The CDR3 spans 16 residues. The germline gives CDR1 SGDLS, CDR2 YYNGEE. J lost 7 bases, V lost 3 bases, and 12 bases had no gene match. CDR3 loop: CASSAWAGQGLNEQFF. CDR3 DNA: TGTGCCAGCAGCGCGTGGGCAGGACAGGGATTGAATGAGCAGTTCTTC.

This clone counts as large. The chain couples TRBV7-9 to TRBJ2-7; TRBD2 is a possible D gene (5 bases). Trimming took 5 bases from V and 5 from J, leaving 10 bases between them. The CDR3 extends over 12 amino acids. CDR1 is SEHNR and CDR2 is FQNEAQ in the germline V gene (reference sequence). The CDR3 sequence is CASSPYGDEQYF. The CDR3 nucleotides are TGTGCCAGCAGCCCGTACGGGGACGAGCAGTACTTC.

V is TRBV5-1 and J is TRBJ2-5; D may be TRBD2 (6 bases). This CDR3 is built from 13 residues. The germline CDR1 and CDR2 sequences are SGHRS and YFSETQ. V was clipped by 7 bases and J by 1 base, with 11 bases between them. The CDR3 protein is CASAGTSQETQYF. The DNA of the CDR3 is TGCGCCAGCGCTGGGACTTCCCAAGAGACCCAGTACTTC.

The gene calls are TRBV4-1 and TRBJ1-3; D unclear. V was clipped by 0 bases and J by 4 bases, with 10 bases between them. The V gene's germline CDR1 is MGHRA and CDR2 YSYEKL. This CDR3 is 15 amino acids long. CDR3 amino acids: CASSQEELLGNTIYF. The DNA of the CDR3 is TGCGCCAGCAGCCAAGAGGAGCTACTCGGAAACACCATATATTTT.

The rearrangement uses TRBV18 and TRBJ2-7; 14 bases are shared with TRBD2. Trimming took 4 bases from V and 3 from J; bases not matched to a gene: 2. This CDR3 spans 15 amino acids. The germline V gene encodes CDR1 KGHSH and CDR2 LQKENI. The CDR3 sequence: CASSRTSGGLYEQYF. In DNA, the CDR3 is TGTGCCAGCTCACGGACTAGCGGGGGGCTCTACGAGCAGTACTTC.

The chain links TRBV4-1 to TRBJ2-2; tentatively, D is TRBD1 (6 bases). CDR3 length: 15 amino acids. Germline values: CDR1 MGHRA, CDR2 YSYEKL. V lost 1 base and J 4 bases, leaving 10 bases between the germline ends. This CDR3 reads CASSQVQGSTGELFF. The CDR3 bases are TGCGCCAGCAGCCAAGTACAGGGCAGCACCGGGGAGCTGTTTTTT.

The V call is TRBV13, the J call TRBJ2-2; TRBD2 aligns across 12 bases. Germline assignment: CDR1 PRHDT and CDR2 FYEKMQ (reference sequence). This CDR3 has 20 amino acids. V dropped 5 bases and J dropped 0; count of bases not matched to a gene: 13. CDR3: CASSRERTSGDGSNTGELFF. In nucleotides, the CDR3 is TGTGCCAGCAGCCGGGAAAGGACTAGCGGGGACGGGTCGAACACCGGGGAGCTGTTTTTT.

The V call is TRBV5-1, the J call TRBJ2-1, with D maybe TRBD2 (6 bases). This CDR3 contains 15 residues. Germline V CDR1 and CDR2: SGHRS, YFSETQ. V was cut by 0 bases and J by 9 bases, with 16 bases left in between. CDR3 in amino acids: CASSLGAGTTIEQFF. The CDR3 nucleotides read TGCGCCAGCAGCTTGGGGGCGGGAACCACGATTGAGCAGTTCTTC.

This clone was seen just once. The chain links TRBV4-1 to TRBJ2-5; 7 nucleotides line up with TRBD1. V lost 4 bases and J lost 2; bases outside the gene matches: 10. Germline CDR1 reads MGHRA; CDR2 reads YSYEKL. This CDR3 comprises 16 residues. In DNA, the CDR3 is TGCGCCAGCAGCCCCCAGACAGGGACCAGACAAGAGACCCAGTACTTC. It is translated as CASSPQTGTRQETQYF.

This chain joins TRBV30 and TRBJ2-7; D may match TRBD1 or TRBD2 (6 bases each). The CDR3 loop spans 14 amino acids. Trimming removed 3 bases at V and 4 bases at J, with 16 bases between. The germline gives CDR1 GTSNPN, CDR2 SVGIG (reference sequence). CDR3 DNA sequence: TGTGCCTGGAGCGGGGGCGGAAATTTTTACGAGCAGTACTTC. This translates into CAWSGGGNFYEQYF.

This clone rates as medium-sized. The rearrangement links TRBV29-1 to TRBJ2-1, with 10 bases aligning to TRBD1. After removal of 7 bases from V and 6 bases from J, the junction contained 12 bases not matched to a gene. CDR1 and CDR2 from the germline V gene are SQVTM and ANQGSEA. The CDR3 has 15 residues. CDR3 region: CSAKRTGGLGNEQFF. For the CDR3, the DNA is TGCAGCGCGAAGCGGACAGGGGGATTAGGCAATGAGCAGTTCTTC.